The present entry profiles one TCR beta chain with its context. Libraries were prepared by immunoSEQ multiplex PCR; TCRdb keeps only in-frame clonotypes and omits some of them. The table records approximately 150,000 clones, approximately 80% of them present only once. The CDR3 spans 17 residues. CDR1 MNHEY and CDR2 SVGEGT come from the germline V gene. J lost 0 bases, V lost 5 bases, and 10 bases had no gene match. Those who participated ranged in age from about 18 to 89 years and resided in about two dozen US areas. The source of the sample is a study of blood T cell repertoires in COVID-19. Material for sequencing was PBMCs or T cells enriched from blood (not recorded which). The chain joins TRBV6-2 or TRBV6-3 to TRBJ1-5, with 7 positions matching TRBD1. This clonotype was obtained from a man in his 70s who had been exposed to COVID-19. CDR3 region: CASSDGTVPYSNQPQHF. The DNA for the CDR3 is TGTGCCAGCAGTGACGGGACAGTACCCTATAGCAATCAGCCCCAGCATTTT.